This entry describes one TCR beta chain. With 8 bases removed from V and 1 base from J, the gap between germline ends came to 8 bases. Germline V lookup: CDR1 DFQATT, CDR2 SNEGSKA (reference sequence). The CDR3 runs 11 residues. These data come from a study of Tregs in tolerant kidney transplant recipients. The data were produced by immunoSEQ multiplex PCR, yet TCRdb's version contains in-frame clones alone and is incomplete. The sample has some 60,000 clones; around 83% are singletons. This chain joins TRBV20-1 and TRBJ1-2, with D maybe TRBD1 (5 bases). The specimen sequenced was CD4+ T cells from blood. The clonotype comes from a human donor in good health. CDR3 sequence reads: CSSDSNYGYTF. Here the CDR3 DNA reads TGCAGTTCTGACAGTAACTATGGCTACACCTTC.